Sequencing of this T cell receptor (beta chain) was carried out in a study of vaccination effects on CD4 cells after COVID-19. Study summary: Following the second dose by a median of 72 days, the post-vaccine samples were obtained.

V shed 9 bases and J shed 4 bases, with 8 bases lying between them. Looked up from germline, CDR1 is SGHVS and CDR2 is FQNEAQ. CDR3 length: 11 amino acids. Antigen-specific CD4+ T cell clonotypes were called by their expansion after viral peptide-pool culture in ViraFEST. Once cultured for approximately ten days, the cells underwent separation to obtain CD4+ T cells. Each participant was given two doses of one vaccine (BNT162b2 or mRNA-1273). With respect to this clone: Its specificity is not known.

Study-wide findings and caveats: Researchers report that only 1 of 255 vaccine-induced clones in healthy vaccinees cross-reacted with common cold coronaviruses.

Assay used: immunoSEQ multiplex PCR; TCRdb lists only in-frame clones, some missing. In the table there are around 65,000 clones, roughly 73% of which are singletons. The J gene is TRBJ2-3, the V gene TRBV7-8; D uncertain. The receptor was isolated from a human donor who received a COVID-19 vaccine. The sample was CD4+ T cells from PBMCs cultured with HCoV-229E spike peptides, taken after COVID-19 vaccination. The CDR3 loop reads CASTTADTQYF. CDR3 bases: TGTGCCAGTACAACGGCAGATACGCAGTATTTT.